Listed here are 14 T cell receptor beta chains from one sample, sequenced in a study of blood T cell repertoires in COVID-19. Sequenced by immunoSEQ multiplex PCR; TCRdb stores in-frame clones only, minus some. The sample shows over 40,000 clones, 92% of them seen only once. The sample comprised peripheral blood. The receptors originated from a human donor in a cohort sampled during active COVID-19.

The chain employs TRBV4-2 and TRBJ1-2, with 10 bases aligning to TRBD1. The CDR3 runs to 17 residues. Trimming cost V 4 bases and J 8 bases; bases outside gene matches: 16. The germline CDR1 and CDR2 sequences are LGHNA and YNFKEQ. The CDR3 region has the DNA TGTGCCAGCAGCCCCCAGCCACTACGACAGGGGGCAGCGGGCTACACCTTC. Protein: CASSPQPLRQGAAGYTF.

This chain joins TRBV6-2 or TRBV6-3 and TRBJ2-5, with D perhaps matching TRBD1 (7 bases). V dropped 4 bases and J dropped 5 bases, with 17 bases sitting between them. Germline CDR1 reads MNHEY; CDR2 reads SVGEGT. The CDR3 is made up of 15 amino acids. The CDR3 is CASSSGGTPPETQYF. The CDR3 nucleotides are TGTGCCAGCAGTTCAGGGGGGACCCCGCCCGAGACCCAGTACTTC.

This chain links TRBV15 with TRBJ1-3; D is uncertain. The CDR3 loop spans 14 amino acids. The germline V gene encodes CDR1 LNHNV and CDR2 YYDKDF (reference sequence). V lost 3 bases and J 4 bases, leaving 10 bases between the germline ends. In DNA form, the CDR3 reads TGTGCCACCAGCAGTACAGCCTGGGGAAACACCATATATTTT. Protein sequence: CATSSTAWGNTIYF.

The chain links TRBV5-4 to TRBJ1-2; 8 bases line up with TRBD1. Trimming took 0 bases from V and 8 from J; bases not matched to a gene: 6. The CDR3 covers 14 residues. The germline V gene encodes CDR1 SGHNT and CDR2 YYREEE (reference sequence). The DNA of the CDR3 is TGTGCCAGCAGCTTGGCTGGACAGGGTCTAGGCTACACCTTC. Translated: CASSLAGQGLGYTF.

This sequence joins TRBV18 and TRBJ2-3; TRBD1 might be the D (5 bases). Trimming removed 3 bases at V and 6 bases at J, with 10 bases between. CDR3 length equals 13 residues. Germline assignment: CDR1 KGHSH and CDR2 LQKENI. CDR3 nucleotides: TGTGCCAGCTCACCGATGGGGCGCGATACGCAGTATTTT. It is translated as CASSPMGRDTQYF.

The CDR3 here is CASSSGLAGDYNEQFF. CDR3 coding DNA: TGCGCCAGCAGTTCTGGACTAGCGGGGGACTACAATGAGCAGTTCTTC. The V call is TRBV10-2, the J call TRBJ2-1; TRBD2 aligns across 13 bases. The CDR3 loop spans 16 amino acids. J gave up 3 bases and V 5 bases, and 4 bases lay outside the gene matches. Germline V CDR1 and CDR2: WSHSY, SAAADI.

The genes are TRBV30 and TRBJ2-7; D possibly corresponds to TRBD1 (6 bases). Deletions cut 2 bases from V and 3 bases from J, with 8 bases between. Germline V lookup: CDR1 GTSNPN, CDR2 SVGIG (reference sequence). The CDR3 covers 12 residues. CDR3 region: CAWSTGNYEQYF. The CDR3 coding sequence is TGTGCCTGGAGTACAGGGAACTACGAGCAGTACTTC.

The J gene is TRBJ1-2, the V gene TRBV18, with D perhaps TRBD1 (5 bases). V lost 6 bases and J 6 bases, leaving 14 bases between the germline ends. CDR1 and CDR2 from the germline V gene are KGHSH and LQKENI. The CDR3 extends over 13 amino acids. CDR3 in amino acids: CASSPGRGNGYTF. The CDR3 DNA follows: TGTGCCAGCTCCCCGGGGAGGGGAAATGGCTACACCTTC.

The chain has TRBV7-9 and TRBJ1-4, with 9 positions matching TRBD1. V lost 4 bases and J lost 7; bases outside the gene matches: 13. Per germline, CDR1 SEHNR and CDR2 FQNEAQ (reference sequence). CDR3 length equals 17 residues. CDR3 in DNA: TGTGCCAGCAGCTCGTGGGACAGGGAGCTCAGGAGTGAAAAACTGTTTTTT. It is translated as CASSSWDRELRSEKLFF.

In this sample, this clone turned up once. This rearrangement joins TRBV6-5 to TRBJ1-5; TRBD1 agrees at 7 bases. CDR3 length: 14 amino acids. The J segment lost 6 bases and the V segment lost 2 bases, leaving 4 bases of the junction unmatched. Looked up from germline, CDR1 is MNHEY and CDR2 is SVGAGI. The CDR3 here is CASSYRQGSQPQHF. CDR3 DNA: TGTGCCAGCAGTTACAGACAGGGAAGTCAGCCCCAGCATTTT.

The gene calls are TRBV5-1 and TRBJ2-3, with 7 bases identical to TRBD1. The germline CDR1 and CDR2 sequences are SGHRS and YFSETQ. The CDR3 totals 15 residues. J was trimmed by 0 bases and V by 1 base; bases with no gene match: 2. The DNA for the CDR3 is TGCGCCAGCAGCTTGCGGGACAGAAGCACAGATACGCAGTATTTT. It encodes CASSLRDRSTDTQYF.

The V call is TRBV5-8, the J call TRBJ2-5, with unresolved D. Germline CDR1 SGHTS, CDR2 YDEGEE. The CDR3 runs 11 residues. Deletions cut 6 bases from V and 4 bases from J, with 7 bases between. Here the CDR3 DNA reads TGTGCCAGCAACTTCGGAGAGACCCAGTACTTC. Its protein is CASNFGETQYF. The full variable domain, completed using reference TRBV5-8 and TRBJ2-5, is EAGVTQSPTHLIKTRGQQATLRCSPISGHTSVYWYQQALGLGLQFLLWYDEGEERNRGNFPPRFSGRQFPNYSSELNVNALELEDSALYLCASNFGETQYFGPGTRLLVL.

V gene TRBV5-6 combines with J gene TRBJ2-5; 7 positions agree with TRBD2. In germline, CDR1 is SGHDT, CDR2 YYEEEE. J gave up 4 bases and V 1 base, and 7 bases lay outside the gene matches. The CDR3 extends over 15 amino acids. The CDR3 region has the DNA TGTGCCAGCAGCTTGACTAGCGCCCGGGGAGAGACCCAGTACTTC. Encoded protein: CASSLTSARGETQYF.

The V and J genes are TRBV27 and TRBJ1-5; 8 bases align to TRBD1. The CDR3 is 15 amino acids. Per germline, CDR1 MNHEY and CDR2 SMNVEV (reference sequence). J was trimmed by 6 bases and V by 3 bases; bases with no gene match: 7. CDR3 nucleotides: TGTGCCAGCAGTTTCGACAGGGGTGACGGTCAGCCCCAGCATTTT. Residues: CASSFDRGDGQPQHF.